Sequencing of this T cell receptor beta chain was carried out in a study of beta chain features in type 1 diabetes. CDR1 and CDR2 (germline): LNHNV, YYDKDF (reference sequence). CDR3 length: 14 amino acids. V lost 0 bases, J lost 3 bases, and 5 bases lay in between. General study points: In every one of the four CD4+ subsets, TCRB CDR3s were moderately but significantly shorter in Type 1 diabetes patients.

This clone has just a few counts. What it binds is not known. Since all of the isolated RNA was reverse transcribed, expressed TCRB transcripts were what got sequenced. Sequenced by immunoSEQ multiplex PCR; TCRdb stores in-frame clones only, minus some. The table includes some 410,000 clones, approximately 10% detected once. The specimen was naive CD4+ T cells from blood. V usage is TRBV15 and J usage is TRBJ2-2, with a weak D call TRBD1 (5 bases). The source is a woman in her late teens or twenties in good health. The CDR3 sequence is CATSRDRDTGELFF. As DNA, the CDR3 is TGTGCCACCAGCAGAGACAGGGACACCGGGGAGCTGTTTTTT. Full variable domain (outside the CDR3, taken from reference TRBV15 and TRBJ2-2): DAMVIQNPRYQVTQFGKPVTLSCSQTLNHNVMYWYQQKSSQAPKLLFHYYDKDFNNEADTPDNFQSRRPNTSFCFLDIRSPGLGDTAMYLCATSRDRDTGELFFGEGSRLTVL.